This entry describes one T cell receptor (beta chain). The antigen this receptor binds is unknown. Per-base quality was not reported, and no clone a single base away is much larger than it. The data were taken from a study of blood T cell repertoires in COVID-19 (dated by TCRdb to the early 2020s). Turning to the overall study: Samples covering the acute and convalescent phases of COVID-19 were provided by collaborators in the United States, Italy and Spain. The prospective study material was composed of cDNA or gDNA derived from T cells, B-cell-depleted T cells, or PBMCs. Subjects who had been exposed to COVID-19, were actively infected with it, or had recovered from it provided the deeply sampled blood TCRbeta repertoires that made up the dataset. The repertoires were released in a freely available public database meant as a resource for research on the immune response to SARS-CoV-2. Samples came from the ongoing ImmuneRACE study (first 160 participants) plus 1,254 subjects from 6 global collaborators. Nearly every sample came with metadata listing a de-identified subject ID, COVID-19 status, age in years and sex. Where available, HLA class I and class II types were taken from metadata supplied by the sample provider and were not determined by assay-based typing.

The immunoSEQ Assay, a bias-controlled multiplex PCR, was used to amplify TCRbeta CDR3 regions from genomic DNA. In the original analysis: Nucleated cell counts per sample were estimated from amplification of reference gene primers within the assay. Sequence reads were collapsed and filtered to measure the absolute abundance of every unique TCRbeta CDR3 rearrangement. For each sample, productive Simpson clonality was calculated as the square root of Simpson's diversity index across productive rearrangements. TCRdb retrieved this table from immuneACCESS and kept in-frame rearrangements only. Not all clones are present; in checked studies, unresolved V genes account for under half, and no reason is known for the remainder. That table gives V, J and clone size, and the DNA gave D and trimming. This sample is represented by some 340,000 clones; less than 85% of them were singletons. Roughly 3.7% of the sample goes to the ten largest clones.

Overall study outcomes, separate from this receptor: The amount of clinical and demographic metadata varied by source and participant and was provided uncurated.

Whole blood was collected in K2EDTA tubes by collaborating institutions according to the institutions' own protocols. Collaborator samples were shipped for TCRbeta analysis as frozen whole blood, isolated PBMCs, or DNA extracted from either sample type. From its cysteine to its phenylalanine, the CDR3 spans 15 amino acids. The read is trimmed to its CDR3 DNA, 45 bases read in frame from base 1. V drops 2 bases and J drops 2 bases, leaving 13 bases in between. The germline V gene specifies KGHSH as CDR1 and LQKENI as CDR2. This clonotype was sampled from a young woman with acute or convalescent COVID-19. The sequence links TRBV18 to TRBJ2-7; perhaps TRBD1 is the D gene, with 5 bases matching. Sequenced input: peripheral blood. CDR3 region: CASSPGMVTAYEQYF. The DNA sequence reads TGTGCCAGCTCACCAGGGATGGTGACAGCCTACGAGCAGTACTTC.